The source of this T cell receptor (beta chain) is a study of blood T cells in healthy people across ages. Primed by a sample-barcoded 5' primer and a J-beta primer mix, a second PCR proceeded for 7 to 11 cycles. MiXCR was run by TCRdb on the 5' RACE reads, yielding one entry per CDR3 protein. Of about 1 million distinct CDR3 sequences listed, over 35% are singletons. This CDR3 contains 18 residues. Germline loops: CDR1 WNHNN, CDR2 SYGVQD (reference sequence). Trimming at V came to 4 bases and at J to 2 bases, leaving 9 bases not matched to a gene. This receptor was obtained from a woman between 55 and 75 years old in good health. The genes are TRBV10-1 and TRBJ2-6; 9 bases line up with TRBD2. Source material: blood. The CDR3 is CASSARKREDPGANVLTF. CDR3 in DNA: TGCGCCAGCAGTGCGAGGAAGCGGGAGGACCCTGGGGCCAACGTCCTGACTTTC.